This T cell receptor beta chain came from a study of T cells in Graves' hyperthyroidism and ophthalmopathy. Findings of the study overall: Most thyroid clonotypes with frequency above 0.001 were detected in blood.

This clonotype was detected only a few times. What it binds is not known. The length of the CDR3 is 15 residues. J gave up 5 bases and V 1 base, and 6 bases lay outside the gene matches. Germline-derived CDR1 and CDR2 are SEHNR and FQNEAQ (reference sequence). Patients were aged 18 to 65, had disease duration under 2 months, and had newly diagnosed hyperthyroidism. The TCR beta CDR3 regions underwent amplification using RNA transcripts as the source. The HTBI primer set drove a first-round RT-PCR of the TCR CDR3. TCRdb passed the multiplex PCR reads through MiXCR, listing each CDR3 protein once. The sample holds nearly 600,000 distinct CDR3 sequences, more than 11% seen once.

Sequenced: blood. The receptor comes from a young woman with Graves' hyperthyroidism that later progressed to Graves' ophthalmopathy. The chain has TRBV7-9 and TRBJ2-5; 8 positions agree with TRBD2. The CDR3 spells CASSLGLANLETQYF. The CDR3 DNA is TGTGCCAGCAGCTTAGGACTAGCGAATTTGGAGACCCAGTACTTC.